This T cell receptor beta chain originates from a study of blood T cell repertoires in COVID-19. About the study: The study drew acute and convalescent COVID-19 samples from the United States, Italy and Spain. Sample material is recorded as cDNA or gDNA derived from T cells, B-cell-depleted T cells, or PBMCs.

This clone has a single count. In the original workflow: Reference gene primer amplification yielded estimated nucleated cell counts. Assay: immunoSEQ multiplex PCR; the TCRdb copy retains only in-frame clones and omits some. V, J and clone size reflect that table, while D and trimming were determined from the DNA. The repertoire has 120,000 to 150,000 clones, more than 70% of them found once; the top ten carry about an eighth. V lost 4 bases and J lost 8; bases outside the gene matches: 5. The germline gives CDR1 LGHDT, CDR2 YNNKEL (reference sequence). The CDR3 spans 13 residues. This sequence originates from a man aged 55 to 70 with active or convalescent COVID-19. The chain uses TRBV3-1 (or the pseudogene TRBV3-2) and TRBJ2-1, with 7 bases fitting TRBD1. Sequenced: peripheral blood. CDR3: CASSLGGWDEQFF. The CDR3, as DNA: TGTGCCAGCAGCCTAGGGGGCTGGGATGAGCAGTTCTTC.